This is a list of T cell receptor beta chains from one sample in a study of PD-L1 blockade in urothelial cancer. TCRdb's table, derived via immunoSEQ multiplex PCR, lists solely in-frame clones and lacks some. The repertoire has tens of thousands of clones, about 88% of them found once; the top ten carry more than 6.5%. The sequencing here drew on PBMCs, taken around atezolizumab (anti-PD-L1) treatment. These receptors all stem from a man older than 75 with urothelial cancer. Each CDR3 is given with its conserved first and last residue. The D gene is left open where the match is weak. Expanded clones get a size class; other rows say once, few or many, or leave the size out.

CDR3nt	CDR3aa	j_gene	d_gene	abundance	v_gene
TGTGCCAGCAGTTCTCGCAGGGATGGTGGGGGCTACACCTTC	CASSSRRDGGGYTF	TRBJ1-2	NA	NA	TRBV6-6
TGTGCCAGCACGGGAAGCGGGAGTCGGAGAGAGACCCAGTACTTC	CASTGSGSRRETQYF	TRBJ2-5	TRBD2	NA	TRBV5-6
TGTGCCAGTAGTGAACAGCTACTCACTGAAGCTTTCTTT	CASSEQLLTEAFF	TRBJ1-1	NA	NA	TRBV19
TGTGCCAGCAGCTTTGAGCGGGAGGGCCGCTCTGATTGCTCCTACGAGCAGTACTTC	CASSFEREGRSDCSYEQYF	TRBJ2-7	TRBD2	NA	TRBV11-3
TGTGCCAGTAGTACTGGGGGCGTCTGGGGCTACACCTTC	CASSTGGVWGYTF	TRBJ1-2	NA	NA	TRBV19
TGCGCCAGCAGAGACCGGGACTTAAATCACAATGAGCAGTTCTTC	CASRDRDLNHNEQFF	TRBJ2-1	NA	NA	TRBV5-1
TGTGCCAGCAGCTTTCTTCACGGGTACGAGCAGTACTTC	CASSFLHGYEQYF	TRBJ2-7	NA	NA	TRBV11-3
TGTGCCGTGAAGGACAGGGTGAACACTGAAGCTTTCTTT	CAVKDRVNTEAFF	TRBJ1-1	TRBD1	NA	TRBV6-1
TGTGCCAGCAGTGCCACCGGGACTGCAGATACGCAGTATTTT	CASSATGTADTQYF	TRBJ2-3	NA	NA	TRBV6-4
TGTGCCAGCAGTTTAGGGACAGGGAAAACAGATACGCAGTATTTT	CASSLGTGKTDTQYF	TRBJ2-3	TRBD1	NA	TRBV28
TGTGCCAGCAGTCGGACAGGGGATTTACGGGGGCAGTACTTC	CASSRTGDLRGQYF	TRBJ2-7	TRBD1	NA	TRBV6-1
TGTGCCAGCAGTTTACGGGGTGATCAGCCCCAGCATTTT	CASSLRGDQPQHF	TRBJ1-5	NA	NA	TRBV27
TGTGCCAGCAGCCCCTCCGGACTAAGAGCTGGAAACACCATATATTTT	CASSPSGLRAGNTIYF	TRBJ1-3	NA	NA	TRBV7-2
TGTGCCACCAGACAGGGCTCTGGAAACACCATATATTTT	CATRQGSGNTIYF	TRBJ1-3	TRBD1	NA	TRBV28
TGTGCCAGCAGTAAGGGCGGGAGGCGCACAGATACGCAGTATTTT	CASSKGGRRTDTQYF	TRBJ2-3	TRBD2	NA	TRBV27
TGTGCCAGCAGCTTTGGTGGGACTATCCGCGAGCAGTTCTTC	CASSFGGTIREQFF	TRBJ2-1	TRBD2	NA	TRBV11-2
TGTGCCAGCAGCTTAGGGAGGACTAGCGGGGAGACCCAGTACTTC	CASSLGRTSGETQYF	TRBJ2-5	TRBD2	once	TRBV11-2
TGTGCCAGCTGGGGGCCGAACACAGATACGCAGTATTTT	CASWGPNTDTQYF	TRBJ2-3	NA	NA	TRBV5-4
TGTGCCAGCAGCCAAGACGTCGGGACTAGCGGGAGCCCCTTCGAAGAGACCCAGTACTTC	CASSQDVGTSGSPFEETQYF	TRBJ2-5	TRBD2	NA	TRBV14
TGTGCTAGTGGTTTGGACAGGGGCTACGAGCAGTACTTC	CASGLDRGYEQYF	TRBJ2-7	TRBD1	NA	TRBV12-5
TGTGCCAGCAGACCCACAGGGGCGGAAACCTACGAGCAGTACTTC	CASRPTGAETYEQYF	TRBJ2-7	TRBD1	NA	TRBV6-6
TGTGCCAGTAGTATTCCTTCCTATCGCGGCAGGGACAATCAGCCCCAGCATTTT	CASSIPSYRGRDNQPQHF	TRBJ1-5	NA	NA	TRBV19
TGTGCCAGCGTCGGCAATGAGCAGTTCTTC	CASVGNEQFF	TRBJ2-1	NA	few	TRBV2
TGTGCCAGCTCACCCCTGAGGAGGGAAGAGACCCAGTACTTC	CASSPLRREETQYF	TRBJ2-5	NA	NA	TRBV18
TGTGCCAGCAGCCCCGGGGGGAACTCTGGGGCCAACGTCCTGACTTTC	CASSPGGNSGANVLTF	TRBJ2-6	TRBD2	NA	TRBV11-2
TGCGCCAGCAGCCAAGATATGGCCCTCCCGGGTGGCTACACCTTC	CASSQDMALPGGYTF	TRBJ1-2	NA	NA	TRBV4-1
TGTGCCAGCAGTGAACAGGGGACTGGGGCCAACGTCCTGACTTTC	CASSEQGTGANVLTF	TRBJ2-6	NA	NA	TRBV6-1
TGCGCCAGCAGCTTGTACTCGACAACCTACGAGCAGTACTTC	CASSLYSTTYEQYF	TRBJ2-7	NA	NA	TRBV5-1